The 27 T cell receptor beta chains presented below share a single source sample, sequenced in a study of T-cell reconstitution after alpha-beta-depleted transplantation in children. Unique molecular identifiers tagged the TCRbeta library. TCRdb reanalysed the PCR reads using MiXCR and keeps one entry per CDR3 protein. The sample carries approximately 240,000 distinct CDR3 sequences, 9.7% recorded once. Sequences were derived from PBMCs from the stem cell graft donor, sampled from the stem cell graft. These receptors originate from a human donor who donated a stem cell graft to a child with SCID.

This clonotype was detected ten times or more. J is TRBJ2-1 and V is TRBV13; 8 positions agree with TRBD2. The CDR3 has 16 amino acids. The J segment lost 7 bases and the V segment lost 0 bases, leaving 8 bases of the junction unmatched. Germline CDR1 PRHDT, CDR2 FYEKMQ (reference sequence). CDR3 region: CASSLGPSGGGNEQFF. CDR3 DNA: TGTGCCAGCAGCTTAGGCCCAAGCGGGGGAGGGAATGAGCAGTTCTTC.

This clonotype was seen many times. CDR3 sequence reads: CASSQDLADTQYF. The CDR3 nucleotides read TGTGCCAGCAGCCAAGACCTGGCAGATACGCAGTATTTT. This chain uses TRBV11-2 with TRBJ2-3; no reliable D call. Germline CDR1 is SGHAT and CDR2 is FQNNGV. The CDR3 runs to 13 residues. Trimming took 5 bases from V and 4 from J, leaving 10 bases between them.

This clonotype was seen repeatedly, ten times or more. This chain uses TRBV6-1 with TRBJ2-7; 8 bases are a match to TRBD1. V trimming: 6 bases; J trimming: 0 bases; junction bases outside the gene matches: 7. Germline CDR1 is MNHNS and CDR2 is SASEGT. CDR3 length equals 15 residues. CDR3 loop: CASSLTGTGSYEQYF. The CDR3 DNA reads TGTGCCAGCAGCCTCACCGGGACAGGCTCCTACGAGCAGTACTTC.

This clonotype was observed a handful of times. This chain connects TRBV15 to TRBJ2-1; D possibly corresponds to TRBD2 (7 bases). CDR3 length: 21 amino acids. Germline CDR1 and CDR2: LNHNV and YYDKDF (reference sequence). Between the trimmed V and J ends, which lost 3 bases and 0 bases, there was a span of 27 bases. Here the CDR3 reads CATSSAPGRGSSGSSYNEQFF. The DNA for the CDR3 is TGTGCCACCAGCAGTGCCCCGGGGAGGGGGTCAAGCGGCAGCTCCTACAATGAGCAGTTCTTC.

Ten or more counts support this clonotype. V gene TRBV3-1 combines with J gene TRBJ1-5; no definite D call. V shed 4 bases and J shed 6 bases, with 13 bases lying between them. The CDR3 is made up of 14 amino acids. CDR1 LGHDT and CDR2 YNNKEL come from the germline V gene (reference sequence). The CDR3 loop reads CASSPSVGPQPQHF. The CDR3 nucleotides are TGTGCCAGCAGCCCCTCCGTCGGGCCTCAGCCCCAGCATTTT.

This clonotype showed up many times. This rearrangement joins TRBV6-2 or TRBV6-3 to TRBJ2-5, with 10 bases matching TRBD1. The CDR3 is 15 amino acids. V trimming: 2 bases; J trimming: 7 bases; junction bases outside the gene matches: 7. Germline assignment: CDR1 MNHEY and CDR2 SVGEGT. CDR3 region: CASSYPRQGAMTQYF. The CDR3 nucleotides are TGTGCCAGCAGTTACCCAAGACAGGGGGCGATGACCCAGTACTTC.

The table lists this clonotype with many counts. V and J are TRBV28 and TRBJ2-1; D unresolved. Trimming cost V 7 bases and J 0 bases, with 19 bases left between them. Germline CDR1 is MDHEN and CDR2 is SYDVKM. The CDR3 runs to 17 residues. The CDR3, as DNA: TGTGCCAGCACCGCCTCTGGTAGCCCCAGCTCCTACAATGAGCAGTTCTTC. This encodes CASTASGSPSSYNEQFF. The full variable domain, rest sourced from reference TRBV28 and TRBJ2-1, is DVKVTQSSRYLVKRTGEKVFLECVQDMDHENMFWYRQDPGLGLRLIYFSYDVKMKEKGDIPEGYSVSREKKERFSLILESASTNQTSMYLCASTASGSPSSYNEQFFGPGTRLTVL.

This clonotype was counted ten times or more. This chain uses TRBV20-1 with TRBJ2-2, with D perhaps TRBD2 (5 bases). V was cut by 0 bases and J by 7 bases, with 9 bases left in between. In germline, CDR1 is DFQATT, CDR2 SNEGSKA (reference sequence). The CDR3 consists of 13 residues. The CDR3 DNA reads TGCAGTGCTAGAGAGGCCGGGGACGGGGAGCTGTTTTTT. This codes for CSAREAGDGELFF.

This clonotype was seen a few times. The chain links TRBV2 to TRBJ1-3; no firm D call. Per germline, CDR1 SNHLY and CDR2 FYNNEI. The CDR3 totals 16 residues. V was clipped by 5 bases and J by 0 bases, with 14 bases between them. CDR3 in amino acids: CASSLEGFISGNTIYF. The CDR3 nucleotides read TGTGCCAGCAGTTTGGAGGGTTTCATCTCTGGAAACACCATATATTTT.

Ten or more counts support this clonotype. The V call is TRBV7-8, the J call TRBJ1-4; 7 bases are shared with TRBD1. Germline loops: CDR1 SGHVS, CDR2 FQNEAQ. V shed 4 bases, J shed 4 bases, and the junction held 6 bases outside the gene matches. The CDR3 totals 15 residues. CDR3 nucleotide sequence: TGTGCCAGCAGCTCCTTGACAGGGAATAATGAAAAACTGTTTTTT. Translation: CASSSLTGNNEKLFF.

Ten or more counts support this clonotype. CDR3: CASLLRTGRNYGYTF. In DNA form, the CDR3 reads TGTGCCAGCCTTTTACGGACAGGGCGCAACTATGGCTACACCTTC. This chain joins TRBV2 and TRBJ1-2; 8 bases map to TRBD1. V trimming: 8 bases; J trimming: 2 bases; junction bases outside the gene matches: 10. CDR1 SNHLY and CDR2 FYNNEI come from the germline V gene. This CDR3 contains 15 residues.

Ten or more counts support this clonotype. The chain joins TRBV6-4 to TRBJ2-1; 7 nucleotides line up with TRBD1. The CDR3 extends over 13 amino acids. Germline-derived CDR1 and CDR2 are MRHNA and SNTAGT. V trimming: 2 bases; J trimming: 8 bases; junction bases outside the gene matches: 3. The CDR3: CASSDGQEDEQFF. DNA of the CDR3: TGTGCCAGCAGTGACGGACAGGAGGATGAGCAGTTCTTC.

This clonotype was recorded at least ten times. The rearrangement joins TRBV5-1 to TRBJ2-3; TRBD2 matches at 12 bases. Germline assignment: CDR1 SGHRS and CDR2 YFSETQ. Trimming cost V 0 bases and J 4 bases; bases outside gene matches: 3. The CDR3 extends over 16 amino acids. CDR3 amino acids: CASSLAASGGADTQYF. The DNA for the CDR3 is TGCGCCAGCAGCTTGGCGGCTAGCGGGGGGGCAGATACGCAGTATTTT.

The genes are TRBV30 and TRBJ1-5; TRBD1 agrees at 9 bases. CDR1 GTSNPN and CDR2 SVGIG come from the germline V gene (reference sequence). The CDR3 totals 15 residues. The trim removed 1 base at V and 4 bases at J, leaving 5 bases unmatched. The CDR3 region is CAWSADRGSNQPQHF. The CDR3 region has the DNA TGTGCCTGGAGTGCGGACAGGGGAAGTAATCAGCCCCAGCATTTT.

This clonotype has at least ten counts. The chain uses TRBV7-9 and TRBJ2-4; no definite D call. This CDR3 comprises 14 residues. Trimming took off 1 base at V and 0 bases at J, with 4 bases between the two ends. Germline V gives CDR1 SEHNR, CDR2 FQNEAQ (reference sequence). This CDR3 reads CASSLDRAKNIQYF. CDR3 sequence (DNA): TGTGCCAGCAGCTTAGATCGAGCCAAAAACATTCAGTACTTC.

J is TRBJ2-3 and V is TRBV11-2, with a weak D call TRBD1 (6 bases). This CDR3 region has 15 residues. V was clipped by 8 bases and J by 2 bases, with 17 bases between them. Germline CDR1 reads SGHAT; CDR2 reads FQNNGV. The CDR3 coding sequence is TGTGCCAGCGGCAAGACAGGAGACCTCACAGATACGCAGTATTTT. As protein: CASGKTGDLTDTQYF.

The V call is TRBV5-1, the J call TRBJ1-1; D uncertain. Germline values: CDR1 SGHRS, CDR2 YFSETQ. The CDR3 sequence is 14 residues long. V lost 3 bases to trimming and J lost 6 bases, with 15 bases between them. Here the CDR3 reads CASSSWEGSAEAFF. The CDR3 region has the DNA TGCGCCAGCAGCTCTTGGGAGGGTTCGGCTGAAGCTTTCTTT.

This clonotype appeared many times. The chain is built from TRBV10-3 and TRBJ1-2, with D unclear. The germline V gene has CDR1 ENHRY and CDR2 SYGVKD. The CDR3 is made up of 16 amino acids. V was cut by 0 bases and J by 8 bases, with 19 bases left in between. The CDR3 here is CAISESEGKGVPGYTF. CDR3 nucleotide sequence: TGTGCCATCAGTGAGTCGGAGGGTAAGGGAGTCCCCGGCTACACCTTC.

The rearrangement uses TRBV5-1 and TRBJ2-3; 9 nucleotides agree with TRBD1. This CDR3 is 14 amino acids long. Trimming cost V 3 bases and J 6 bases; bases outside gene matches: 5. Germline V lookup: CDR1 SGHRS, CDR2 YFSETQ. The CDR3 is CASSWDRARDTQYF. CDR3 sequence (DNA): TGCGCCAGCAGCTGGGACAGGGCGAGGGATACGCAGTATTTT.

This chain uses TRBV2 with TRBJ1-1; D uncertain. Between the trimmed V and J ends, which lost 7 bases and 0 bases, there was a span of 12 bases. The CDR3 has 14 residues. Per germline, CDR1 SNHLY and CDR2 FYNNEI. The CDR3 region has the DNA TGTGCCAGCAAAATGCGGAATATGAACACTGAAGCTTTCTTT. As protein: CASKMRNMNTEAFF.

This clonotype was detected many times. V gene TRBV5-1 combines with J gene TRBJ2-3; D uncertain. With 0 bases removed from V and 5 bases from J, the gap between germline ends came to 13 bases. Germline-derived CDR1 and CDR2 are SGHRS and YFSETQ. The CDR3 consists of 15 residues. In DNA, the CDR3 is TGCGCCAGCAGCTTGGGGGTTAACGTGGGAGATACGCAGTATTTT. Amino acids: CASSLGVNVGDTQYF.

Concerning this clonotype: Given a much more abundant clone one base away, this may be a read error. The chain carries TRBV4-1 and TRBJ1-2, with 7 nucleotides matching TRBD1. Germline CDR1 is MGHRA and CDR2 is YSYEKL. This CDR3 spans 15 amino acids. The DNA for the CDR3 is TGCACCAGCAGCCCCACAGGACAGGCCTTAGGCGGCTACACCTTC. It yields the protein CTSSPTGQALGGYTF.

The sample holds a few counts of this clonotype. This chain joins TRBV6-1 and TRBJ1-1; D may be TRBD1 (6 bases). The V and J ends lost 3 bases and 4 bases respectively, with 12 bases between them. Germline values: CDR1 MNHNS, CDR2 SASEGT. This CDR3 spans 14 amino acids. The CDR3 protein is CASSEGQGFTEAFF. CDR3 nucleotide sequence: TGTGCCAGCAGTGAGGGGCAGGGGTTCACTGAAGCTTTCTTT.

This clonotype was picked up many times. CDR3 loop: CASAGAFPYNEQFF. The CDR3 DNA follows: TGTGCCAGCGCAGGGGCCTTTCCTTACAATGAGCAGTTCTTC. The chain joins TRBV6-1 to TRBJ2-1, with D tentatively TRBD1 (6 bases). V shed 8 bases and J shed 4 bases, with 15 bases lying between them. The germline gives CDR1 MNHNS, CDR2 SASEGT. The CDR3 spans 14 residues.

This clonotype occurred many times. The genes are TRBV10-3 and TRBJ1-1; D perhaps matches TRBD1 (5 bases). CDR3 length equals 13 residues. The germline V and J ends were trimmed by 8 bases and 0 bases, with 10 bases remaining between them. Germline CDR1 is ENHRY and CDR2 is SYGVKD. The chain's CDR3 is CAIRQLLNTEAFF. In nucleotides, the CDR3 is TGTGCCATCCGACAGCTCTTGAACACTGAAGCTTTCTTT.

The sample holds many counts of this clonotype. The chain combines TRBV29-1 with TRBJ2-1, with D uncertain. Trimming stripped 5 bases from V and 4 bases from J, with 15 bases between. CDR1 is SQVTM and CDR2 is ANQGSEA in the germline V gene. The CDR3 covers 14 residues. CDR3 DNA: TGCAGCGTTTCTGAGCACCTAAAATACAATGAGCAGTTCTTC. Translating gives CSVSEHLKYNEQFF.

This clonotype was observed at least ten times. The chain joins TRBV29-1 to TRBJ1-4, with unresolved D. V was cut by 0 bases and J by 4 bases, with 9 bases left in between. The CDR3 has 14 residues. CDR1 and CDR2 (germline): SQVTM, ANQGSEA. The CDR3 loop reads CSVEEDGFNEKLFF. The DNA of the CDR3 is TGCAGCGTTGAAGAGGACGGATTTAATGAAAAACTGTTTTTT.